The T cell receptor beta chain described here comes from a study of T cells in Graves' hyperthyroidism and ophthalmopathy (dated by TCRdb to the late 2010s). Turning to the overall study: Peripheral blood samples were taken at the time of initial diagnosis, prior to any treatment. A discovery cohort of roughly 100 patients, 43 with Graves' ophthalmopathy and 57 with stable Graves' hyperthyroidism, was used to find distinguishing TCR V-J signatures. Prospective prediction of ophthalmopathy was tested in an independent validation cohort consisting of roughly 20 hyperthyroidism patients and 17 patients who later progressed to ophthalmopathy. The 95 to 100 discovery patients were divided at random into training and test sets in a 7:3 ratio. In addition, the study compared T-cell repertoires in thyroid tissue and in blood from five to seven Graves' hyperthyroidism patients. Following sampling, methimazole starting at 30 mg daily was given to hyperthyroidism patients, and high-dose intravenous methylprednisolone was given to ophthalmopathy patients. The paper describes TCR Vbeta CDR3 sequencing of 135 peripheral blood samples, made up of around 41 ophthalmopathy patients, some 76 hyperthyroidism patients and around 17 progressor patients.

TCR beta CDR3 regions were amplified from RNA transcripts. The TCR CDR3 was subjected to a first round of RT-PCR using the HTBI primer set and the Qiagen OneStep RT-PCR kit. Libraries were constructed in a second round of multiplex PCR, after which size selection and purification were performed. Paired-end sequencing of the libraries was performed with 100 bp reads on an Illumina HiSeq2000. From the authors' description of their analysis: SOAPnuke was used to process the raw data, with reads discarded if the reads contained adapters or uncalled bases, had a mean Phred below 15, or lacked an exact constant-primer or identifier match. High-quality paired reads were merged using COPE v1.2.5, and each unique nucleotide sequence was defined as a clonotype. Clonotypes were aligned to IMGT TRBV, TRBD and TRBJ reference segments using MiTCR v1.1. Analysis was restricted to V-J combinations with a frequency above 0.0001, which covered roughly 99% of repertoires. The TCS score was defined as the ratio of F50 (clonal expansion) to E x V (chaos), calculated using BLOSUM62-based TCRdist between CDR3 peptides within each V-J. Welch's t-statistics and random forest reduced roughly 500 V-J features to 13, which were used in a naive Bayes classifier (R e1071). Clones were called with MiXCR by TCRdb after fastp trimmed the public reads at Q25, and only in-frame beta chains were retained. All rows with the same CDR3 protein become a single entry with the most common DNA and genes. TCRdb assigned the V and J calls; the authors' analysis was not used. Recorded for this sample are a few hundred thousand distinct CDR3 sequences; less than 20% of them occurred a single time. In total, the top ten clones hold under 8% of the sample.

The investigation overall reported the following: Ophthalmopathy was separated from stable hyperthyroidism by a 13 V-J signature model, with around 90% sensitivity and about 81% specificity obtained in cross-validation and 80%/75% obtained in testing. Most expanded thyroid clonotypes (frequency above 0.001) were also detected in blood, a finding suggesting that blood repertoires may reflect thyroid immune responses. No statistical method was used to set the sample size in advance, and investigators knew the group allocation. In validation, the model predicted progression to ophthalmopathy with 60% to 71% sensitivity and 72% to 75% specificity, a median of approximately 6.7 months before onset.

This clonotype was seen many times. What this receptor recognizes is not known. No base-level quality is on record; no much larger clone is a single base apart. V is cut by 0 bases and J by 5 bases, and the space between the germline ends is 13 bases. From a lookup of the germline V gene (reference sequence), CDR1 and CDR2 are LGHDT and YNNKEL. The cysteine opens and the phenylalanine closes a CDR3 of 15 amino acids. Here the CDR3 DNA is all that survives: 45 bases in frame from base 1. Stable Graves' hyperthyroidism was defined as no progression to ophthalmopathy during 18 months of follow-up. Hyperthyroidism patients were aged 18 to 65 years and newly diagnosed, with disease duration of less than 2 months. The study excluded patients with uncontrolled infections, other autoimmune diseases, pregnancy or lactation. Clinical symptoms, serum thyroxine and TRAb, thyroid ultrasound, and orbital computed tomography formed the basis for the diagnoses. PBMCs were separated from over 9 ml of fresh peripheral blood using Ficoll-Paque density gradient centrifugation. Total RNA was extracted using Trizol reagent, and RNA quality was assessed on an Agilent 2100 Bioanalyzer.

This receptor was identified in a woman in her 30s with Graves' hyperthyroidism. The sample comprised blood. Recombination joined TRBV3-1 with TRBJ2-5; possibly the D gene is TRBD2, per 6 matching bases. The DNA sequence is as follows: TGTGCCAGCAGCCAAGATCTCGGCGGGGTGGAGACCCAGTACTTC. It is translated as CASSQDLGGVETQYF.